Listed here are 16 T cell receptor beta chains from one sample, sequenced in a study of T cells in Graves' hyperthyroidism and ophthalmopathy. What was amplified from RNA transcripts were TCR beta CDR3 regions. A set of HTBI primers served as the primers for a first-round RT-PCR of the TCR CDR3. MiXCR, applied by TCRdb to the multiplex PCR reads, yields one record per CDR3 protein. The sample includes some 560,000 distinct CDR3 sequences, about 15% of them seen just once. The specimen was blood. These receptor sequences come from a woman between 25 and 40 years old with Graves' hyperthyroidism.

This clonotype was seen repeatedly, ten times or more. The CDR3 region is CASSLAAGLAAYEQYF. The CDR3 DNA sequence: TGTGCCAGCAGCTTAGCTGCGGGACTAGCGGCCTACGAGCAGTACTTC. The V gene is TRBV7-2, the J gene TRBJ2-7, with 11 nucleotides matching TRBD2. CDR1 is SGHTA and CDR2 is FQGNSA in the germline V gene. The CDR3 has 16 residues. Trimming removed 0 bases from V and 2 bases from J; junction bases left unmatched: 3.

A few counts support this clonotype. The chain couples TRBV7-9 to TRBJ2-7; 8 nucleotides line up with TRBD1. Germline CDR1 and CDR2: SEHNR and FQNEAQ (reference sequence). J gave up 1 base and V 6 bases, and 8 bases lay outside the gene matches. This CDR3 comprises 15 residues. For the CDR3, the DNA is TGTGCCAGCAGACCGGTACAGGGGGAGTCCTACGAGCAGTACTTC. It codes for CASRPVQGESYEQYF.

The chain carries TRBV7-9 and TRBJ2-1; D remains ambiguous. Trimming shortened V by 3 bases and J by 7 bases, and 16 bases separated the two germline ends. CDR3 size: 15 residues. Germline V gene data show CDR1 as SEHNR and CDR2 as FQNEAQ (reference sequence). The CDR3 here is CASSFMSLGPNEQFF. The CDR3 region has the DNA TGTGCCAGCAGCTTCATGTCGCTAGGACCTAATGAGCAGTTCTTC.

This clonotype was recorded at least ten times. This chain connects TRBV6-1 to TRBJ1-2, with D possibly TRBD1 on 5 matching bases. The CDR3 runs 16 residues. Between the trimmed V and J ends, which lost 5 bases and 8 bases, there was a span of 24 bases. CDR1 MNHNS and CDR2 SASEGT come from the germline V gene. The DNA of the CDR3 is TGTGCCAGCAGTTCGGACTTCCGGGACCCAAGACAGGGCTACACCTTC. It codes for CASSSDFRDPRQGYTF.

In this sample, this clonotype turned up many times. V usage is TRBV7-8 and J usage is TRBJ2-3; TRBD1 matches 8 bases. The CDR3 runs to 15 residues. Unmatched junction bases numbered 3, after V lost 2 bases and J lost 2 bases. Germline lookup yields CDR1 SGHVS and CDR2 FQNEAQ. The CDR3 DNA reads as TGTGCCAGCAGCTTACAGGGGGCTTACACAGATACGCAGTATTTT. Its translation: CASSLQGAYTDTQYF.

This clonotype was picked up many times. The chain combines TRBV7-9 with TRBJ2-7; weak D call: TRBD2 (5 bases). This CDR3 has 13 amino acids. CDR1 and CDR2 from the germline V gene are SEHNR and FQNEAQ (reference sequence). Deletions cut 5 bases from V and 3 bases from J, with 11 bases between. For the CDR3, the DNA is TGTGCCAGCAGCCATCCGGGGATCTACGAGCAGTACTTC. Encoded protein: CASSHPGIYEQYF.

This clonotype has a count of ten or more. The chain joins TRBV6-1 to TRBJ2-1, with 14 nucleotides matching TRBD2. The CDR3 consists of 18 residues. The germline CDR1 and CDR2 sequences are MNHNS and SASEGT. The V and J ends lost 5 bases and 0 bases, in that order; junction bases with no gene match: 6. CDR3 residues: CASSPGTSGSFSYNEQFF. CDR3 in DNA: TGTGCCAGCAGTCCGGGGACTAGCGGGAGTTTCTCCTACAATGAGCAGTTCTTC.

The V gene is TRBV18, the J gene TRBJ2-1; 11 nucleotides line up with TRBD2. Germline trimming cut 2 bases from V and 7 bases from J; bases unmatched to any gene: 4. Germline values: CDR1 KGHSH, CDR2 LQKENI. This CDR3 contains 15 residues. In nucleotides, the CDR3 is TGTGCCAGCTCACCAGGTAGCGGGAGGGTGAATGAGCAGTTCTTC. Its translation is CASSPGSGRVNEQFF.

This clonotype was counted at least ten times. The chain is built from TRBV7-2 and TRBJ2-7; maybe TRBD2 (5 bases). The V gene's germline CDR1 is SGHTA and CDR2 FQGNSA. CDR3 length: 15 amino acids. Between the trimmed V and J ends, which lost 1 base and 2 bases, there was a span of 12 bases. The DNA of the CDR3 is TGTGCCAGCAGCTTAGTTGGAGGACGGGCCTACGAGCAGTACTTC. The encoded protein is CASSLVGGRAYEQYF.

This clonotype was seen at least ten times. The rearrangement uses TRBV28 and TRBJ2-7, with a tentative D call TRBD2 (6 bases). Germline V gives CDR1 MDHEN, CDR2 SYDVKM. Trimming took off 8 bases at V and 3 bases at J, with 17 bases between the two ends. The CDR3 sequence is 14 residues long. This CDR3 is CASRRSGSDYEQYF. The DNA for the CDR3 is TGTGCCAGCCGAAGAAGCGGGTCAGACTACGAGCAGTACTTC.

This clonotype was recorded at least ten times. The V and J genes are TRBV7-8 and TRBJ2-3; D remains unclear. This CDR3 is 14 amino acids long. Germline assignment: CDR1 SGHVS and CDR2 FQNEAQ. V lost 4 bases and J lost 4, with 12 bases in between. This CDR3 reads CASSSNRWSDTQYF. CDR3 nucleotide sequence: TGTGCCAGCAGCTCAAATCGGTGGTCAGATACGCAGTATTTT.

This clonotype appeared many times. The chain has TRBV2 and TRBJ1-5; possibly TRBD1 for D (6 bases). Deletions cut 6 bases from V and 4 bases from J, with 10 bases between. The CDR3 has 13 amino acids. Looked up from germline, CDR1 is SNHLY and CDR2 is FYNNEI. Here the CDR3 DNA reads TGTGCCAGCAGGAACAGGGAGAATCAGCCCCAGCATTTT. Amino acid sequence: CASRNRENQPQHF.

In its sample, this clonotype was seen many times. The chain has TRBV6-1 and TRBJ1-1, with unresolved D. CDR1 and CDR2 (germline): MNHNS, SASEGT. There are 14 residues in the CDR3. V lost 8 bases to trimming and J lost 1 base, with 14 bases between them. CDR3 sequence reads: CASRTSLTNTEAFF. CDR3 in DNA: TGTGCCAGCCGTACGTCTCTCACGAACACTGAAGCTTTCTTT.

This clonotype was recorded at least ten times. The V gene is TRBV7-9, the J gene TRBJ2-1; no reliable D call. The CDR3 is 12 residues long. Germline values: CDR1 SEHNR, CDR2 FQNEAQ (reference sequence). V lost 3 bases and J lost 7, with 7 bases in between. CDR3 sequence reads: CASSFPRNEQFF. The CDR3 nucleotides read TGTGCCAGCAGCTTTCCCCGGAATGAGCAGTTCTTC. Looking up the rest from reference TRBV7-9 and TRBJ2-1 gives the full variable domain: DTGVSQNPRHKITKRGQNVTFRCDPISEHNRLYWYRQTLGQGPEFLTYFQNEAQLEKSRLLSDRFSAERPKGSFSTLEIQRTEQGDSAMYLCASSFPRNEQFFGPGTRLTVL.

This clonotype was seen only a few times. The chain combines TRBV28 with TRBJ2-2; 7 nucleotides agree with TRBD2. This CDR3 region has 13 residues. Germline loops: CDR1 MDHEN, CDR2 SYDVKM. Trimming took 4 bases from V and 4 from J; bases not matched to a gene: 0. The CDR3 sequence is CASSWEGTGELFF. The CDR3 DNA sequence: TGTGCCAGCAGTTGGGAGGGCACCGGGGAGCTGTTTTTT.

This clonotype has a count of ten or more. The chain links TRBV7-9 to TRBJ2-7, with no clear D. In germline, CDR1 is SEHNR, CDR2 FQNEAQ (reference sequence). Trimming left V 4 bases short and J 5 bases short, with 6 bases between. The CDR3 contains 11 residues. CDR3 amino acids: CASSWVDEQYF. In DNA, the CDR3 is TGTGCCAGCAGCTGGGTGGACGAGCAGTACTTC. Filled out from reference TRBV7-9 and TRBJ2-7, the complete variable domain reads DTGVSQNPRHKITKRGQNVTFRCDPISEHNRLYWYRQTLGQGPEFLTYFQNEAQLEKSRLLSDRFSAERPKGSFSTLEIQRTEQGDSAMYLCASSWVDEQYFGPGTRLTVT.